Below, 2 T cell receptor beta chains from the same sample are listed, as sequenced in a study of T cell clusters in autoimmune cytopenias (dated by TCRdb to the late 2010s). Per sample, around 230 ng of peripheral blood genomic DNA, 30,000 to 40,000 genome equivalents, was used for TRB amplification. Sequenced using an Illumina MiSeq. Multiplex PCR with a touch-down protocol amplified TRB rearrangements, with the TRB-A and TRB-B primer pools combined in a single tube. Through TCRdb reprocessing, the reads give one entry per CDR3 protein sequence; DNA is omitted. The table of this sample itemizes about 8,300 distinct CDR3 sequences. The biggest ten clones account for approximately 3.1% of the sample. The sample was peripheral blood. These receptors were obtained from a human donor with an autoimmune cytopenia or autoimmune hepatitis (not recorded which).

This clonotype is deemed medium-sized (0.01 to 0.1%) by its frequency. The J gene is TRBJ1-3, the V gene TRBV6-2 or TRBV6-3. This CDR3 is 12 amino acids long. In germline, CDR1 is MNHEY, CDR2 SVGEGT. CDR3: CASTGPGNTIYF.

The chain uses TRBV7-2 and TRBJ2-7; the D call of TRBD2 rests on TCRdb alone, since no DNA is present to check it. The CDR3 contains 13 residues. Germline V gene lookup returns CDR1 SGHTA and CDR2 FQGNSA. The CDR3 region is CASSVGGVDEQYF.